The clone carrying this T cell receptor (beta chain) has just one count. RNA, at about 0.45 to 1 ug, was reverse transcribed with random hexamers. TCRdb analysed the immunoSEQ multiplex PCR reads with MiXCR anew, one entry per CDR3 protein. The sample lists some 260,000 distinct CDR3 sequences, 70% to 90% occurring once. This record belongs to a study of CD8 T cells in Susac syndrome. TCR beta sequences were obtained from blood CD8+ and CD4+ T cells. V lost 5 bases and J lost 7, with 12 bases in between. The CDR3 consists of 13 residues. From germline, CDR1 is MNHEY and CDR2 SMNVEV (reference sequence).

The TCR comes from a human donor with multiple sclerosis. The chain combines TRBV27 with TRBJ1-5, with a tentative D call TRBD1 (6 bases). Sequenced material: CD8+ T cells from PBMCs. The CDR3 DNA follows: TGTGCCAGCAGTACGGGACAAACGCAGCCCCAGCATTTT. This gives the protein CASSTGQTQPQHF.